This T cell receptor beta chain stems from a study of OX40 agonist ivuxolimab in advanced cancers. Study findings and constraints: Expanded clones belonging to CD8+ T cells outnumbered, on average, those of CD4+. Clonal expansion by week 6 occurred in CD4+ and CD8+ blood T cells (at 0.1 to 3.0 mg/kg).

CDR1 and CDR2 (germline): SGHAT, FQNNGV. The CDR3 length is 14 residues. Trimming stripped 5 bases from V and 6 bases from J, with 15 bases between. Autoimmune disease history or systemic immunosuppression was exclusionary. Blood got drawn at baseline, again on cycle 4 day 1, and then on cycle 7 day 1. Concerning this clone: Its antigen remains unidentified.

Only in-frame clones appear in the TCRdb table, and some are missing; sequencing was by immunoSEQ multiplex PCR. The repertoire consists of tens of thousands of clones, with about 88% occurring once and the leading ten covering less than 9.5%. Sequencing was performed on CD4+ or CD8+ T cells sorted from blood, taken in a trial of the OX40 agonist ivuxolimab. This chain uses TRBV11-2 with TRBJ2-3; D not certain. This TCR was sampled from an adult with an advanced solid tumor such as melanoma, head and neck, liver or kidney cancer. The CDR3 nucleotides are TGTGCCAGCAGCCCCCGACTGGGTGGGGATACGCAGTATTTT. Translating it yields CASSPRLGGDTQYF.